This T cell receptor (beta chain) was identified during a study of blood T cell repertoires in COVID-19. Background on the study: Acute-phase and convalescent COVID-19 samples originated in the United States, Italy and Spain. Nucleic acid was either cDNA or gDNA, and it came from T cells, B-cell-depleted T cells, or PBMCs.

Original data processing: Amplification of reference gene primers provided the estimated nucleated cell counts. Sequencing used immunoSEQ multiplex PCR; TCRdb keeps in-frame clones, though not all of them. V, J and clone size were drawn from that table, and D and trimming were deduced from the DNA. The table includes approximately 110,000 clones, 70% to 90% detected once. The CDR3 runs to 17 residues. CDR1 is MNHEY and CDR2 is SVGEGT in the germline V gene. The V gene lost 6 bases and the J gene lost 2 bases, with 20 bases spanning the gap. The chain joins TRBV6-2 or TRBV6-3 to TRBJ1-3, with D tentatively TRBD1 (5 bases). The clonotype comes from a woman aged 60 to 75 with acute or convalescent COVID-19. What was sequenced was peripheral blood. The CDR3 DNA follows: TGTGCCAGCAGCCCTCTGGCGGGGCCAAGGACTGGAAACACCATATATTTT. Amino acid sequence: CASSPLAGPRTGNTIYF.